What follows describes a single T cell receptor (beta chain). The CDR3 contains 12 residues. The V end was cut by 4 bases, the J end by 9 bases, with 11 bases between. CDR1 and CDR2 (germline): SGHTA, FQGNSA. The repertoire was sequenced with immunoSEQ multiplex PCR; TCRdb's copy has only in-frame clones and lacks some. Of 90,000 to 100,000 clones listed, around three quarters are singletons. The sample belongs to a study of control samples from healthy donors and cancer patients. The sequenced sample consisted of blood. V and J are TRBV7-2 and TRBJ2-3; the D is unclear. This TCR was sampled from a woman in her 30s in good health. The CDR3 nucleotides read TGTGCCAGCAGCTCCTTCACTTCAACGCAGTATTTT. It yields the protein CASSSFTSTQYF.